The 20 T cell receptor beta chains reported below all come from one sample, sequenced in a study of CD8 T cells in Susac syndrome. Reverse transcription of roughly 0.5 to 1 ug RNA used random hexamers. A single record per CDR3 protein comes from TCRdb applying MiXCR to the immunoSEQ multiplex PCR reads. The profile shows 120,000 to 150,000 distinct CDR3 sequences, over 85% of them singletons. The specimen was CD8+ T cells from PBMCs. These TCRs come from a human donor in good health.

The chain joins TRBV27 to TRBJ2-7, with a weak D call TRBD2 (5 bases). V was cut by 5 bases and J by 3 bases, with 17 bases left in between. The CDR3 has 15 amino acids. Germline values: CDR1 MNHEY, CDR2 SMNVEV (reference sequence). CDR3 nucleotide sequence: TGTGCCAGCAGTCCACCCGGGAACCCGCTCTACGAGCAGTACTTC. As protein: CASSPPGNPLYEQYF.

The CDR3 is CSAGAGTSGLRGETQYF. DNA of the CDR3: TGCAGTGCTGGGGCCGGGACTAGCGGGCTGAGGGGAGAGACCCAGTACTTC. The chain employs TRBV20-1 and TRBJ2-5, with TRBD2 identical over 12 bases. The CDR3 extends over 17 amino acids. Germline CDR1 DFQATT, CDR2 SNEGSKA (reference sequence). After removal of 5 bases from V and 4 bases from J, the junction contained 14 bases not matched to a gene.

The chain combines TRBV27 with TRBJ1-1; the D is unclear. The CDR3 runs 13 residues. CDR1 and CDR2 from the germline V gene are MNHEY and SMNVEV (reference sequence). V was cut by 6 bases and J by 3 bases, with 11 bases left in between. This CDR3 reads CASSEYRYTEAFF. CDR3 coding DNA: TGTGCCAGCAGCGAGTACAGATACACTGAAGCTTTCTTT.

The chain recombines TRBV25-1 with TRBJ2-1; 9 bases are shared with TRBD1. Germline V gene lookup returns CDR1 MGHDK and CDR2 SYGVNS. V was clipped by 0 bases and J by 6 bases; unmatched bases: 6. The length of the CDR3 is 16 residues. In nucleotides, the CDR3 is TGTGCCAGCAGTGAATATTGGACAGGGGTGAGCAATGAGCAGTTCTTC. This sequence encodes CASSEYWTGVSNEQFF.

The chain combines TRBV28 with TRBJ2-7, with 9 nucleotides matching TRBD1. CDR3 size: 14 residues. Germline CDR1 is MDHEN and CDR2 is SYDVKM. Trimming cost V 1 base and J 5 bases; bases outside gene matches: 3. The CDR3 DNA sequence: TGTGCCAGCAGTTTATTACAGGGGGCGAACGAGCAGTACTTC. Its protein is CASSLLQGANEQYF.

The rearrangement joins TRBV27 to TRBJ1-1; a possible D gene is TRBD1 (6 bases). This CDR3 region has 14 residues. Germline assignment: CDR1 MNHEY and CDR2 SMNVEV (reference sequence). Deletions cut 2 bases from V and 0 bases from J, with 7 bases between. This CDR3 reads CASSLQGLNTEAFF. In nucleotides, the CDR3 is TGTGCCAGCAGTTTACAGGGGTTGAACACTGAAGCTTTCTTT.

The chain joins TRBV24-1 to TRBJ2-7, with D tentatively TRBD1 or TRBD2 (5 bases each). The CDR3 sequence is 12 residues long. V lost 3 bases, J lost 3 bases, and 5 bases lay in between. Germline V gene lookup returns CDR1 KGHDR and CDR2 SFDVKD. Written as DNA, the CDR3 is TGTGCCACCAGTGATGGGGGCTACGAGCAGTACTTC. Its protein is CATSDGGYEQYF.

For the CDR3, the DNA is TGTGCCAGCAGTCACGGGGACGCCAACTACGAGCAGTACTTC. It specifies CASSHGDANYEQYF. The chain recombines TRBV27 with TRBJ2-7; D possibly matches TRBD1 or TRBD2 (5 bases each). V was cut by 5 bases and J by 3 bases, with 14 bases left in between. The CDR3 is 14 amino acids. In germline, CDR1 is MNHEY, CDR2 SMNVEV (reference sequence).

This chain uses TRBV20-1 with TRBJ1-1; unclear D gene. Germline values: CDR1 DFQATT, CDR2 SNEGSKA (reference sequence). V lost 1 base, J lost 5 bases, and 11 bases lay in between. The CDR3 contains 13 residues. The CDR3 is CSARVKGLTEAFF. The CDR3 coding sequence is TGCAGTGCTAGAGTTAAGGGATTAACTGAAGCTTTCTTT.

J is TRBJ2-5 and V is TRBV7-6; the D gene is possibly TRBD1 (5 bases). Trimming shortened V by 5 bases and J by 5 bases, and 15 bases separated the two germline ends. The germline gives CDR1 SGHVS, CDR2 FNYEAQ. CDR3 length: 14 amino acids. The CDR3 spells CASSPLTGKETQYF. The DNA of the CDR3 is TGTGCCAGCAGCCCCCTTACAGGCAAGGAGACCCAGTACTTC.

The chain has TRBV7-9 and TRBJ2-5; D is uncertain. Germline CDR1 reads SEHNR; CDR2 reads FQNEAQ (reference sequence). The CDR3 length is 15 residues. The germline V and J ends were trimmed by 5 bases and 3 bases, with 16 bases remaining between them. The CDR3 is CASSPLQARKETQYF. CDR3 nucleotide sequence: TGTGCCAGCAGCCCCTTGCAGGCCCGTAAAGAGACCCAGTACTTC.

The chain has TRBV7-9 and TRBJ2-1; the D gene is possibly TRBD2 (6 bases). CDR1 and CDR2 from the germline V gene are SEHNR and FQNEAQ (reference sequence). V was pared by 4 bases and J by 8 bases, with 18 bases between. The CDR3 extends over 15 amino acids. The CDR3 loop is CASSSSGVDGDEQFF. The CDR3 nucleotides read TGTGCCAGCAGCTCCTCGGGAGTAGATGGGGATGAGCAGTTCTTC.

CDR3 amino acids: CSVEDTGQSTDTQYF. CDR3 nucleotides: TGCAGCGTTGAAGATACGGGACAGTCCACAGATACGCAGTATTTT. V is TRBV29-1 and J is TRBJ2-3, with 7 bases identical to TRBD1. Germline trimming cut 0 bases from V and 2 bases from J; bases unmatched to any gene: 5. Germline assignment: CDR1 SQVTM and CDR2 ANQGSEA. This CDR3 has 15 amino acids.

V usage is TRBV19 and J usage is TRBJ2-7, with D perhaps TRBD2 (5 bases). Trimming cost V 8 bases and J 4 bases, with 12 bases left between them. The CDR3 is 12 amino acids. CDR1 LNHDA and CDR2 SQIVND come from the germline V gene (reference sequence). The CDR3, as DNA: TGTGCCAGTTCGTCGGGGAAGTACGAGCAGTACTTC. Protein product: CASSSGKYEQYF.

V is TRBV30 and J is TRBJ1-4; no clear D. The CDR3 covers 15 residues. V was clipped by 0 bases and J by 5 bases, with 13 bases between them. Germline V gene lookup returns CDR1 GTSNPN and CDR2 SVGIG (reference sequence). CDR3 bases: TGTGCCTGGAGTGTACAAGGGCCGGCAAATGAAAAACTGTTTTTT. This codes for CAWSVQGPANEKLFF.

V is TRBV13 and J is TRBJ1-2, with D hard to call. The germline V gene has CDR1 PRHDT and CDR2 FYEKMQ (reference sequence). Trimming shortened V by 1 base and J by 4 bases, and 4 bases separated the two germline ends. The CDR3 length is 12 residues. Here the CDR3 DNA reads TGTGCCAGCAGCTTAGAGACCTATGGCTACACCTTC. Translating gives CASSLETYGYTF.

This clonotype was detected once. The chain combines TRBV29-1 with TRBJ1-2; D gene unclear. Trimming pared 1 base from V and 14 bases from J, leaving 17 bases between. Germline CDR1 and CDR2: SQVTM and ANQGSEA. The CDR3 has 12 residues. As DNA, the CDR3 is TGCAGCGTTGAAGGGGAACAAGCCCGTCTAACCTTC. It yields the protein CSVEGEQARLTF. The full variable domain, completed using reference TRBV29-1 and TRBJ1-2, is SAVISQKPSRDICQRGTSLTIQCQVDSQVTMMFWYRQQPGQSLTLIATANQGSEATYESGFVIDKFPISRPNLTFSTLTVSNMSPEDSSIYLCSVEGEQARLTFGSGTRLTVV.

The V call is TRBV29-1, the J call TRBJ2-1; D is ambiguous. The CDR3 consists of 14 residues. Germline CDR1 reads SQVTM; CDR2 reads ANQGSEA. V lost 2 bases, J lost 3 bases, and 11 bases lay in between. The CDR3, as DNA: TGCAGCGTTGAAAGAGGCGAGTACTACAATGAGCAGTTCTTC. It translates to CSVERGEYYNEQFF.

The chain combines TRBV3-1 with TRBJ2-7, with 12 bases fitting TRBD2. The V gene end was trimmed by 4 bases and the J gene end by 6 bases; junction bases not matched to a gene: 7. CDR1 is LGHDT and CDR2 is YNNKEL in the germline V gene (reference sequence). This CDR3 has 15 amino acids. CDR3 in DNA: TGTGCCAGCAGCCCTGGACTAGCGGGACTGTTCGAGCAGTACTTC. Translation: CASSPGLAGLFEQYF.

The chain carries TRBV14 and TRBJ2-7; 12 positions match TRBD2. Germline V lookup: CDR1 SGHDN, CDR2 FVKESK. V lost 4 bases, J lost 9 bases, and 13 bases stayed unmatched. The CDR3 consists of 16 residues. The DNA for the CDR3 is TGTGCCAGCAGCCGGACCGGGGGACTAGCGGGTTCGGTGCAGTACTTC. This codes for CASSRTGGLAGSVQYF.